The present entry profiles one TCR beta chain with its context. Each Susac syndrome patient had definite or probable disease by recently defined criteria. The data are from a study of CD8 T cells in Susac syndrome. Germline CDR1 and CDR2: GTSNPN and SVGIG (reference sequence). The CDR3 runs to 13 residues. Between the trimmed V and J ends, which lost 4 bases and 5 bases, there was a span of 11 bases. Random hexamers primed reverse transcription of about 0.5 to 1 ug RNA. TCRdb called the immunoSEQ multiplex PCR reads again in MiXCR, with one record for every CDR3 protein. The data hold some 150,000 distinct CDR3 sequences, with 95% observed a single time.

This clonotype was sampled from a human donor with Susac syndrome. V gene TRBV30 combines with J gene TRBJ1-4; D remains ambiguous. Sequenced input: CD4+ T cells from PBMCs. CDR3 loop: CAWMRQTNEKLFF. DNA for the CDR3: TGTGCCTGGATGCGCCAAACGAATGAAAAACTGTTTTTT.